This T cell receptor beta chain emerged from a study of CD8+ T cells in alopecia areata. About the research overall: Patients in the treated group were given tofacitinib by mouth, 5 to 10 mg twice a day. The duration of tofacitinib was 6 to 18 months, with 6 months off drug afterward.

In this sample, this clone turned up a few times. Extraction and reverse transcription of RNA yielded cDNA as the sequencing template. Clones were sequenced by immunoSEQ multiplex PCR, and TCRdb holds only the in-frame ones, with some missing. The sample shows some 130,000 clones, about 46% of them seen only once. V lost 3 bases to trimming and J lost 0 bases, with 4 bases between them. The CDR3 loop spans 14 amino acids. CDR1 is SGHRS, CDR2 YFSETQ, per germline. This chain uses TRBV5-1 with TRBJ2-6; D gene uncertain. Source: CD8+ T cells sorted from blood, taken at week 0. The sequence derives from a human donor with alopecia areata. CDR3 sequence (DNA): TGCGCCAGCAGCTCTAACTCTGGGGCCAACGTCCTGACTTTC. As protein: CASSSNSGANVLTF.